Described below is a single TCR beta chain sequence and its context. Antigen: not known. The CDR3 carries no conserved terminal phenylalanine or tryptophan, so it likely arises from a read error. This sample is part of a study of tumor and adjacent non-tumor tissue in lung cancer. Looking at the study overall: Each sample yielded 3.5 million to 5 million productive TCRbeta reads on average.

This sample's RNA came from whole unsorted tissue. More than 3 cm separated this lung sample from the edge of the tumor. Donors were chemotherapy-naive, newly diagnosed lung cancer surgical patients in China, August–late 2014. Trimming cost V 10 bases and J 5 bases, with 19 bases left between them. CDR3 length equals 14 residues. Germline CDR1 is MNHNS and CDR2 is SASEGT. General study points: Tumor TCR diversity, when higher, was linked to shorter survival.

TCRbeta libraries were built with three rounds of nested PCR, modified from ARM-PCR. From the multiplex PCR reads, TCRdb called clonotypes with MiXCR, one entry per CDR3 protein. The sample holds about 100,000 distinct CDR3 sequences, approximately 60% seen once. The chain couples TRBV6-1 to TRBJ2-3, with D possibly being TRBD1 (6 bases). The TCR originated in a man under 40 with non-small cell lung cancer. Sequencing was carried out using distant non-tumor lung tissue. In nucleotides, the CDR3 is TGTGCCAACAGCGTCCGGGACACAAGAGATACGCAGTATTCT. Protein sequence: CANSVRDTRDTQYS.